One T cell receptor beta chain is described in this entry. Germline V CDR1 and CDR2: SGHVS, FNYEAQ. The CDR3 covers 14 residues. TCRdb's copy holds only in-frame clones and misses some; the assay was immunoSEQ multiplex PCR. The table lists approximately 100,000 clones, about 91% of them singletons, with around 0.73% in the top ten. The sample belongs to a study of siplizumab effects on memory and regulatory T cells. This sequence joins TRBV7-6 and TRBJ2-5; D may be TRBD2 (6 bases). The J call may be in error: the DNA end matches TRBJ2-7 better. The sequencing input was Tregs sorted from blood. The origin of this receptor is a human donor in good health. The CDR3 region is CASSLVGVGGEQYF. CDR3 in DNA: TGTGCCAGCAGCTTAGTTGGGGTGGGAGGCGAGCAGTACTTC.